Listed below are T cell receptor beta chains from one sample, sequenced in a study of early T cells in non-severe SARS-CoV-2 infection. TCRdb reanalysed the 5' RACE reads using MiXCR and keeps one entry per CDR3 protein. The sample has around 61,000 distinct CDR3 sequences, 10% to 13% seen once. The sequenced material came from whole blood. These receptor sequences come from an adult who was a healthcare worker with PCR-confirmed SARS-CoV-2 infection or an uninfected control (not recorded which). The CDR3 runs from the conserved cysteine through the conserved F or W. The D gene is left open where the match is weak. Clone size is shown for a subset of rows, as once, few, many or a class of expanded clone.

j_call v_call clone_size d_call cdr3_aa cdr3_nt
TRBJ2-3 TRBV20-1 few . CSAREDTAYTDTQYF TGCAGTGCTAGGGAAGATACCGCGTACACAGATACGCAGTATTTT
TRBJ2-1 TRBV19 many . CASSLGYSYNEQFF TGTGCCAGTAGCTTGGGTTACTCCTACAATGAGCAGTTCTTC
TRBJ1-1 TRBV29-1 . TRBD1 CSVEVRGLWEAFF TGCAGCGTTGAAGTCAGGGGGCTTTGGGAAGCTTTCTTT
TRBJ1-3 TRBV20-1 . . CSARDPGGRNTIYF TGCAGTGCTAGAGACCCAGGAGGTCGAAACACCATATATTTT
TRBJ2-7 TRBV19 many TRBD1 CASSFGQGLAYEQYF TGTGCCAGTAGTTTCGGACAGGGCCTTGCCTACGAGCAGTACTTC
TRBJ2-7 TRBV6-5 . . CASSYSMGRGLGEQYF TGTGCCAGCAGTTACTCGATGGGAAGAGGACTCGGCGAGCAGTACTTC
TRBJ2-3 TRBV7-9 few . CASSFSYDTQYF TGTGCCAGCAGCTTCTCGTATGATACGCAGTATTTT
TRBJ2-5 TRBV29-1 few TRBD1 CSVEGQGAEAQYF TGCAGCGTTGAGGGACAGGGGGCTGAGGCCCAGTACTTC
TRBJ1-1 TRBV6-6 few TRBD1 CASRAKGQGNTEAFF TGTGCCAGCAGAGCGAAAGGACAGGGGAACACTGAAGCTTTCTTT
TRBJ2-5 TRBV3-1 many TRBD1 CASSREKDRFRKETQYF TGTGCCAGCAGCCGAGAAAAGGACAGGTTTCGAAAAGAGACCCAGTACTTC
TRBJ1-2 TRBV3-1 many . CASTVTGIDNYGYTF TGTGCCAGCACAGTAACAGGGATTGATAACTATGGCTACACCTTC
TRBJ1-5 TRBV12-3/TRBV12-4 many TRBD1 CASSSLGTVSNQPQHF TGTGCCAGCAGTTCGCTCGGGACAGTGAGCAATCAGCCCCAGCATTTT
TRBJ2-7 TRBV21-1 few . CATPTPPKSEQYF TGTGCCACCCCAACACCCCCAAAGTCGGAGCAGTACTTC
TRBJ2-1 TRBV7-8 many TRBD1 CASSPSYRGPDNEQFF TGTGCCAGCAGCCCCTCGTACAGGGGGCCCGACAATGAGCAGTTCTTC
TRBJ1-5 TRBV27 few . CASMSGDNQPQHF TGTGCCAGCATGAGTGGTGACAATCAGCCCCAGCATTTT
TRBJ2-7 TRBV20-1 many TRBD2 CSASNLAGGVFEQYF TGCAGTGCTAGTAATCTAGCGGGGGGCGTTTTCGAGCAGTACTTC
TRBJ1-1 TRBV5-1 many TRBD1 CASRTGGTEAFF TGCGCCAGCAGGACAGGGGGCACTGAAGCTTTCTTT
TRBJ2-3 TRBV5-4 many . CASSLDEGTDTQYF TGTGCCAGCAGCTTGGATGAGGGAACAGATACGCAGTATTTT
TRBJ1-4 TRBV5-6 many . CASSLNGVGTNEKLFF TGTGCCAGCAGCTTGAATGGAGTAGGGACTAATGAAAAACTGTTTTTT
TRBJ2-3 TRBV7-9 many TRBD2 CASSPPGRGGSTDTQYF TGTGCCAGCAGCCCCCCGGGACGGGGGGGTAGCACAGATACGCAGTATTTT
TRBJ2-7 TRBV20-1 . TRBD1 CSAPPTGSYEQYF TGCAGTGCCCCCCCGACAGGGAGCTACGAGCAGTACTTC
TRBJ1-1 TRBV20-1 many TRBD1 CSARQGARANTEAFF TGCAGTGCTAGACAGGGGGCGCGGGCGAACACTGAAGCTTTCTTT
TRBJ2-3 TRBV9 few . CASSVGSSPDTQYF TGTGCCAGCAGCGTAGGTTCCAGCCCAGATACGCAGTATTTT
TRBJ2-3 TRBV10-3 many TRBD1 CAIRGTGGTDTQYF TGTGCCATCAGGGGGACAGGAGGCACAGATACGCAGTATTTT
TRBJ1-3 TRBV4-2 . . CASSQMGGRNTIYF TGTGCCAGCAGCCAGATGGGGGGTCGAAACACCATATATTTT
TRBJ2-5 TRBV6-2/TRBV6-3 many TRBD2 CAMASGEQETQYF TGTGCCATGGCAAGCGGGGAGCAAGAGACCCAGTACTTC
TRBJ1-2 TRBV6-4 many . CASSESNGNYGYTF TGTGCCAGCAGTGAATCTAACGGGAACTATGGCTACACCTTC
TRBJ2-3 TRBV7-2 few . CASSRNRGTDTQYF TGTGCCAGCAGCCGGAATAGGGGCACAGATACGCAGTATTTT
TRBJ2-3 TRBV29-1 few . CSVERGSTDTQYF TGCAGCGTTGAGCGGGGAAGCACAGATACGCAGTATTTT
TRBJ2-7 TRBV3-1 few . CASSQRGTHDRYF TGTGCCAGCAGCCAAAGGGGCACACACGATAGGTACTTC
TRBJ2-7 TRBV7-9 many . CASSSNRETYEQYF TGTGCCAGCAGCTCAAACAGGGAGACCTACGAGCAGTACTTC
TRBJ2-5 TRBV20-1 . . CSAIESASETQYF TGCAGTGCCATAGAGTCCGCCTCCGAGACCCAGTACTTC
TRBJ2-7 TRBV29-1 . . CSVELRRGAYEQYF TGCAGCGTTGAATTGAGGCGGGGTGCCTACGAGCAGTACTTC
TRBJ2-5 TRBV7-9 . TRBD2 CASGLAGRYQETQYF TGTGCCTCGGGGCTAGCGGGGAGGTACCAAGAGACCCAGTACTTC
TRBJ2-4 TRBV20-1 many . CSAKRVLGGDVAKNIQYF TGCAGTGCTAAACGGGTCCTAGGTGGGGACGTAGCCAAAAACATTCAGTACTTC